Listed here is a single TCR beta chain. The antigen remains unidentified. The primer mix had 60 Vbeta and 13 Jbeta primers. Assay used: immunoSEQ multiplex PCR; TCRdb lists only in-frame clones, some missing. Of approximately 44,000 clones detected, roughly 87% appear once; the ten largest clones hold 8%. The data were taken from a study of cytomegalovirus exposure and HLA in healthy donors. Study results and caveats: Being productive about 90% or about 30% of the time was typical of most TCR beta V segments in an earlier analysis. Follow-up analysis seemed to connect common viral pathogens with several of the most significant clusters identified. A missense DCLRE1C variant was associated with V- and J-gene trimming of TCR beta chains in a later analysis, and an independent cohort replicated the association.

The V and J ends lost 2 bases and 8 bases respectively, with 9 bases between them. The CDR3 runs 13 residues. Germline V gives CDR1 MNHNY, CDR2 SVGAGI (reference sequence). The donors gave bone marrow, and they were healthy. This receptor was identified in a woman aged 40 to 49 in good health and CMV-seropositive. Sequencing was carried out using PBMCs. The chain employs TRBV6-6 and TRBJ1-4, with D tentatively TRBD1 (5 bases). The CDR3 DNA reads TGTGCCAGCAGTTACCAGGGATCGGAAAAACTGTTTTTT. Translation: CASSYQGSEKLFF.